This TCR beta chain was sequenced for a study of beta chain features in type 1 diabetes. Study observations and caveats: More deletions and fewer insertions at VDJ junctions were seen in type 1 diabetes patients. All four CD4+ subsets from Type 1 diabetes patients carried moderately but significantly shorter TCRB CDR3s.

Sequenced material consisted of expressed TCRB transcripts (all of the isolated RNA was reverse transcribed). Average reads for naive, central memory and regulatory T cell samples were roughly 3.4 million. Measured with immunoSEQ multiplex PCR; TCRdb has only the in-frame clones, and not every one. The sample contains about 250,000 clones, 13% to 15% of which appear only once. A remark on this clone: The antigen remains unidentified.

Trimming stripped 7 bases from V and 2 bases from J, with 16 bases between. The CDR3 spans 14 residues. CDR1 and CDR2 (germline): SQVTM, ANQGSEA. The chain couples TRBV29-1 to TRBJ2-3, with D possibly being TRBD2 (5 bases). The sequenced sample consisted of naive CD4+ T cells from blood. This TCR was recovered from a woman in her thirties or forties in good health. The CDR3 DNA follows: TGCAGCGGGTCGGTTCTGAGGGACACAGATACGCAGTATTTT. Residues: CSGSVLRDTDTQYF.